These 25 T cell receptor beta chains came from one sample sequenced in a study of cytomegalovirus exposure and HLA in healthy donors (dated by TCRdb to between 2016 and 2019). Receptors were amplified or captured by the immunoSEQ multiplex PCR assay. For the multiplex PCR, a mixture combining 60 forward primers for TCR Vbeta segments and 13 reverse primers for TCR Jbeta segments was used. The table was pulled from immuneACCESS by TCRdb, which kept in-frame rearrangements only. Such tables lose some clones; where checked, under half of the loss comes from unresolved V genes, and the rest has no known cause. This sample comprises roughly 56,000 clones, about 89% of them detected only once. The ten top clones hold about 1.5% of the sample. Sequencing input: PBMCs. The receptors here all came from a man aged 18 to 29 in good health and CMV-seronegative.

V usage is TRBV27 and J usage is TRBJ2-7; TRBD1 aligns across 7 bases. Germline CDR1 reads MNHEY; CDR2 reads SMNVEV (reference sequence). Trimming took 5 bases from V and 8 from J; bases not matched to a gene: 9. This CDR3 spans 13 amino acids. CDR3 residues: CASSGSTGVKQYF. CDR3 coding DNA: TGTGCCAGCAGTGGATCTACAGGGGTTAAGCAGTACTTC.

The rearrangement uses TRBV5-1 and TRBJ2-5; D ambiguous. CDR3 length equals 15 residues. Germline values: CDR1 SGHRS, CDR2 YFSETQ. Trimming took off 3 bases at V and 2 bases at J, with 14 bases between the two ends. The CDR3 reads CASSSSLRIQETQYF. In nucleotides, the CDR3 is TGCGCCAGCAGCTCCAGTCTGCGGATACAAGAGACCCAGTACTTC.

The chain links TRBV5-1 to TRBJ1-6; D not certain. CDR3 length equals 13 residues. Between the trimmed V and J ends, which lost 5 bases and 4 bases, there was a span of 7 bases. Germline lookup yields CDR1 SGHRS and CDR2 YFSETQ. CDR3 bases: TGCGCCAGCAGGGCAGAATATAATTCACCCCTCCACTTT. This sequence encodes CASRAEYNSPLHF.

This clone was detected a few times. The rearrangement links TRBV9 to TRBJ1-1; perhaps TRBD1 as D (5 bases). V was clipped by 0 bases and J by 0 bases, with 6 bases between them. Germline V gene data show CDR1 as SGDLS and CDR2 as YYNGEE. The CDR3 extends over 14 amino acids. The CDR3 region has the DNA TGTGCCAGCAGCGTAGCGGACATGAACACTGAAGCTTTCTTT. Translation gives CASSVADMNTEAFF.

This chain uses TRBV7-2 with TRBJ2-3; D remains unclear. The CDR3 contains 11 residues. Germline lookup yields CDR1 SGHTA and CDR2 FQGNSA. The germline V and J ends were trimmed by 6 bases and 5 bases, with 6 bases remaining between them. The CDR3 protein is CASRLVDTQYF. The CDR3 nucleotides read TGTGCCAGCAGACTCGTAGATACGCAGTATTTT.

The chain is built from TRBV7-8 and TRBJ1-5; D not certain. Trimming took 1 base from V and 8 from J, leaving 6 bases between them. The CDR3 sequence is 12 residues long. In germline, CDR1 is SGHVS, CDR2 FQNEAQ. Written as DNA, the CDR3 is TGTGCCAGCAGCTTAGGTCCGGAGCCCCAGCATTTT. It translates to CASSLGPEPQHF.

The CDR3 loop reads CAWSVLADGELFF. DNA for the CDR3: TGTGCCTGGAGTGTGCTAGCGGACGGGGAGCTGTTTTTT. The V call is TRBV30, the J call TRBJ2-2, with 7 bases aligning to TRBD2. Germline trimming cut 0 bases from V and 7 bases from J; bases unmatched to any gene: 2. The CDR3 covers 13 residues. Looked up from germline, CDR1 is GTSNPN and CDR2 is SVGIG (reference sequence).

Notes on this clone: A read error may produce the germline difference seen at one junction end. The J gene is TRBJ2-1, the V gene TRBV28, with a tentative D call TRBD2 (5 bases). The germline V gene encodes CDR1 MDHEN and CDR2 SYDVKM. The CDR3 contains 11 residues. CDR3 protein: CASSLGAVRIF. CDR3 coding DNA: TGTGCCAGCAGTTTGGGAGCGGTCCGGATCTTC. Full variable domain (outside the CDR3, taken from reference TRBV28 and TRBJ2-1): DVKVTQSSRYLVKRTGEKVFLECVQDMDHENMFWYRQDPGLGLRLIYFSYDVKMKEKGDIPEGYSVSREKKERFSLILESASTNQTSMYLCASSLGAVRIFGPGTRLTVL.

The chain combines TRBV29-1 with TRBJ2-3; no firm D call. The CDR3 consists of 13 residues. V lost 1 base and J lost 4, with 9 bases in between. The germline V gene encodes CDR1 SQVTM and CDR2 ANQGSEA. The CDR3 nucleotides read TGCAGCGTTGAAGTGGCAGTCCCAGATACGCAGTATTTT. This sequence encodes CSVEVAVPDTQYF.

The chain couples TRBV11-3 to TRBJ1-2; D gene ambiguous. Trimming cost V 1 base and J 7 bases, with 10 bases left between them. CDR1 is SGHNT, CDR2 YENEEA, per germline. The CDR3 is 13 residues long. In nucleotides, the CDR3 is TGTGCCAGCAGCTTAGTTCGGGGAGGTGGCTACACCTTC. Translated, it gives CASSLVRGGGYTF.

This chain links TRBV7-2 with TRBJ1-1; 7 nucleotides match TRBD1. This CDR3 spans 12 amino acids. J was trimmed by 9 bases and V by 5 bases; bases with no gene match: 6. CDR1 SGHTA and CDR2 FQGNSA come from the germline V gene. The CDR3 is CASSLEDRKAFF. The DNA of the CDR3 is TGTGCCAGCAGCCTTGAGGACAGGAAAGCTTTCTTT.

Regarding this clone: Other DNA sequences in this sample translate to the same CDR3. The chain joins TRBV19 to TRBJ1-5; D perhaps matches TRBD1 (5 bases). This CDR3 contains 12 residues. Per the germline V gene, CDR1 is LNHDA and CDR2 is SQIVND (reference sequence). The V end was cut by 3 bases, the J end by 7 bases, with 7 bases between. The CDR3 bases are TGTGCCAGTAGTATTGGGGCCCAGCCCCAGCATTTT. Translating it yields CASSIGAQPQHF.

Written as DNA, the CDR3 is TGCGCCAGCAGCCAAACTCCCGGTTCACCAGGGCGGAACGGTGAAAAACTGTTTTTT. This encodes CASSQTPGSPGRNGEKLFF. This chain uses TRBV4-1 with TRBJ1-4; D is possibly TRBD1 (5 bases). Trimming stripped 2 bases from V and 7 bases from J, with 26 bases between. CDR1 and CDR2 (germline): MGHRA, YSYEKL. CDR3 length: 19 amino acids.

The V and J genes are TRBV7-9 and TRBJ1-1; D perhaps matches TRBD1 (5 bases). The CDR3 is 14 residues long. In germline, CDR1 is SEHNR, CDR2 FQNEAQ (reference sequence). Trimming removed 7 bases at V and 4 bases at J, with 16 bases between. The CDR3 DNA reads as TGTGCCAGCACCACCCCAGGGTTGAGCACTGAAGCTTTCTTT. Protein: CASTTPGLSTEAFF.

A single count supports this clone. The V and J genes are TRBV4-1 and TRBJ1-5; D uncertain. The length of the CDR3 is 16 residues. Between the trimmed V and J ends, which lost 7 bases and 2 bases, there was a span of 18 bases. The germline V gene encodes CDR1 MGHRA and CDR2 YSYEKL. The CDR3 spells CASKARATGGNQPQHF. The CDR3 DNA reads as TGCGCCAGCAAAGCCCGGGCTACCGGGGGCAATCAGCCCCAGCATTTT.

In its sample, this clone was seen once. The V call is TRBV2, the J call TRBJ2-5, with D perhaps matching TRBD2 (6 bases). V lost 7 bases and J 2 bases, leaving 23 bases between the germline ends. Germline V gene lookup returns CDR1 SNHLY and CDR2 FYNNEI. CDR3 length equals 17 residues. CDR3 protein: CASTRAGSGPSQETQYF. In nucleotides, the CDR3 is TGTGCCAGCACCCGGGCCGGTAGCGGCCCGTCGCAAGAGACCCAGTACTTC. The full variable domain, with the rest looked up from reference TRBV2 and TRBJ2-5, is EPEVTQTPSHQVTQMGQEVILRCVPISNHLYFYWYRQILGQKVEFLVSFYNNEISEKSEIFDDQFSVERPDGSNFTLKIRSTKLEDSAMYFCASTRAGSGPSQETQYFGPGTRLLVL.

The rearrangement links TRBV5-1 to TRBJ2-5; a weak D match, TRBD2 (5 bases). The CDR3 is 17 amino acids. V lost 4 bases to trimming and J lost 3 bases, with 22 bases between them. The V gene's germline CDR1 is SGHRS and CDR2 YFSETQ. DNA for the CDR3: TGCGCCAGCAGCCGCTTTGAGTTTAGCGTCGGGGAAGAGACCCAGTACTTC. Translating gives CASSRFEFSVGEETQYF.

This clone was counted between two and nine times. V is TRBV14 and J is TRBJ1-6, with D unclear. The length of the CDR3 is 18 residues. V lost 1 base, J lost 3 bases, and 16 bases lay in between. CDR1 and CDR2 from the germline V gene are SGHDN and FVKESK. In DNA form, the CDR3 reads TGTGCCAGCAGCCAAGGAAGGGAATCGGGGTTCTATAATTCACCCCTCCACTTT. Encoded protein: CASSQGRESGFYNSPLHF. Variable domain in full (rest from reference TRBV14 and TRBJ1-6): EAGVTQFPSHSVIEKGQTVTLRCDPISGHDNLYWYRRVMGKEIKFLLHFVKESKQDESGMPNNRFLAERTGGTYSTLKVQPAELEDSGVYFCASSQGRESGFYNSPLHFGNGTRLTVT.

V and J are TRBV9 and TRBJ1-1; 9 bases are shared with TRBD1. From germline, CDR1 is SGDLS and CDR2 YYNGEE. The CDR3 loop spans 13 amino acids. V was clipped by 3 bases and J by 11 bases; unmatched bases: 8. The CDR3, as DNA: TGTGCCAGCAGCGCGGGACAGGGCGGGGGGGCTTTCTTT. Translated: CASSAGQGGGAFF. The whole variable domain, filled in from reference TRBV9 and TRBJ1-1, reads DSGVTQTPKHLITATGQRVTLRCSPRSGDLSVYWYQQSLDQGLQFLIQYYNGEERAKGNILERFSAQQFPDLHSELNLSSLELGDSALYFCASSAGQGGGAFFGQGTRLTVV.

The genes are TRBV4-1 and TRBJ2-7, with 9 bases that match TRBD1. The CDR3 covers 15 residues. V trimming: 4 bases; J trimming: 4 bases; junction bases outside the gene matches: 8. Germline CDR1 is MGHRA and CDR2 is YSYEKL. CDR3 bases: TGCGCCAGCAGCCTCGGTCCGGGACAGGGTTACGAGCAGTACTTC. Translation: CASSLGPGQGYEQYF.

V gene TRBV7-2 combines with J gene TRBJ2-1, with D maybe TRBD2 (6 bases). Between the trimmed V and J ends, which lost 5 bases and 8 bases, there was a span of 16 bases. The CDR3 extends over 14 amino acids. The V gene's germline CDR1 is SGHTA and CDR2 FQGNSA. CDR3 protein: CASSPGRASDEQFF. CDR3 sequence (DNA): TGTGCCAGCAGCCCAGGCAGGGCTAGCGATGAGCAGTTCTTC.

The chain employs TRBV7-3 and TRBJ1-1, with D unresolved. V lost 5 bases and J lost 0, with 7 bases in between. This CDR3 has 13 residues. The germline CDR1 and CDR2 sequences are SGHTA and FQGTGA. The CDR3 nucleotides are TGTGCCAGCAGCCCTACTGTGAACACTGAAGCTTTCTTT. It translates to CASSPTVNTEAFF.

This clone showed up just once. V and J are TRBV6-1 and TRBJ2-5; D possibly corresponds to TRBD1 (6 bases). Germline CDR1 MNHNS, CDR2 SASEGT. The CDR3 loop spans 14 amino acids. The V gene lost 8 bases and the J gene lost 5 bases, with 18 bases spanning the gap. This CDR3 reads CASLVWWGRETQYF. CDR3 coding DNA: TGTGCCAGCTTGGTCTGGTGGGGGCGCGAGACCCAGTACTTC.

V is TRBV27 and J is TRBJ2-1; TRBD2 matches 8 bases. The CDR3 runs to 15 residues. The germline gives CDR1 MNHEY, CDR2 SMNVEV (reference sequence). J lost 0 bases, V lost 7 bases, and 5 bases had no gene match. DNA of the CDR3: TGTGCCAGCATCCCCGGGACTAGCTCCTACAATGAGCAGTTCTTC. As protein: CASIPGTSSYNEQFF.

CDR3 sequence (DNA): TGCAGCGTAAAAGAGCGTGCTAACTATGGCTACACCTTC. It encodes CSVKERANYGYTF. This chain links TRBV29-1 with TRBJ1-2; no clear D. Trimming removed 6 bases at V and 0 bases at J, with 11 bases between. The CDR3 is 13 amino acids. Per germline, CDR1 SQVTM and CDR2 ANQGSEA.